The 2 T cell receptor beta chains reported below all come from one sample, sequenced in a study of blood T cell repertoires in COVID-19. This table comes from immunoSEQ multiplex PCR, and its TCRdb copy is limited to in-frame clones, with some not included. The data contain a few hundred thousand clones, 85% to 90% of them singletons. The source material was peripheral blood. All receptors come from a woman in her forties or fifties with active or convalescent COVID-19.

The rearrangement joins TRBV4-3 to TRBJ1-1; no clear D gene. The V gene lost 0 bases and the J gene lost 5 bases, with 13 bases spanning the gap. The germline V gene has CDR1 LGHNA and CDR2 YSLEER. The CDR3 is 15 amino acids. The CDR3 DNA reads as TGCGCCAGCAGCCAAGAGAGGGCGGGCTGGACTGAAGCTTTCTTT. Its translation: CASSQERAGWTEAFF.

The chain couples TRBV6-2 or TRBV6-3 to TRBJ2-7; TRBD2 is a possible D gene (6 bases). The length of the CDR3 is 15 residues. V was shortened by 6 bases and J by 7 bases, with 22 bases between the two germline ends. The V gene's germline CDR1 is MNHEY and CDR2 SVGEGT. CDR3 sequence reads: CASSRWGTGPLEQYF. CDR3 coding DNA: TGTGCCAGCAGCCGTTGGGGGACTGGCCCCCTTGAGCAGTACTTC.